Described below is a single TCR beta chain sequence and its context. This sample stems from a study of blood T cell repertoires in COVID-19. Turning to the study itself: Sample material is recorded as cDNA or gDNA derived from T cells, B-cell-depleted T cells, or PBMCs.

The germline gives CDR1 SGHDT, CDR2 YYEEEE. V lost 1 base to trimming and J lost 8 bases, with 12 bases between them. This CDR3 has 13 residues. Profiling relied on immunoSEQ multiplex PCR, and the TCRdb table lists in-frame clones only, not all of them. Of 120,000 to 150,000 clones listed, over 80% are singletons. The specimen was peripheral blood. This TCR was sampled from a middle-aged man who had recovered from COVID-19. The chain employs TRBV5-6 and TRBJ1-2; D remains unclear. The CDR3 DNA follows: TGTGCCAGCAGCTTGACCAGCCCGGGGGGCTACACCTTC. As protein: CASSLTSPGGYTF.